What follows are 2 T cell receptor beta chains derived from one specimen sequenced in a study of T cells in Graves' hyperthyroidism and ophthalmopathy. Authors of the study amplified TCR beta CDR3 regions from RNA transcripts. HTBI primers were used for first-round RT-PCR of the TCR CDR3. TCRdb re-called the multiplex PCR reads with MiXCR, one entry per CDR3 protein. The profile shows hundreds of thousands of distinct CDR3 sequences, about 15% of them singletons. The specimen sequenced was blood. Every receptor here comes from a woman aged 40-49 years with Graves' ophthalmopathy.

This clonotype was seen at least ten times. This chain uses TRBV6-2 or TRBV6-3 with TRBJ2-1; possible D gene TRBD2, 5 bases. V was cut by 6 bases and J by 9 bases, with 18 bases left in between. The CDR3 covers 14 residues. CDR1 and CDR2 (germline): MNHEY, SVGEGT. The CDR3 reads CASSSLGSAAEQFF. The CDR3 nucleotides are TGTGCCAGCAGCTCCCTGGGGAGCGCGGCTGAGCAGTTCTTC.

This clonotype was counted many times. V gene TRBV2 combines with J gene TRBJ2-5; 9 bases map to TRBD2. V gave up 9 bases and J gave up 4 bases; unmatched junction bases: 6. CDR1 is SNHLY, CDR2 FYNNEI, per germline. The CDR3 has 13 residues. The DNA for the CDR3 is TGTGCCAGTCGAGGACTAGCGATAGAGACCCAGTACTTC. Amino acid sequence: CASRGLAIETQYF.